These 15 T cell receptor beta chains came from one sample sequenced in a study of blood T cell repertoires in COVID-19. The protocol was immunoSEQ multiplex PCR, while the TCRdb copy is restricted to in-frame clones and leaves out a portion. The sample holds 120,000 or so clones; more than 70% are singletons and the top ten take around 12%. The sample comprised peripheral blood. These receptors were taken from a young woman who had recovered from COVID-19.

This chain links TRBV6-5 with TRBJ2-7; 8 nucleotides agree with TRBD1. CDR3 size: 14 residues. From germline, CDR1 is MNHEY and CDR2 SVGAGI. With 0 bases clipped from V and 3 bases from J, the junction kept 1 base outside the gene matches. The CDR3: CASSYSTGGYEQYF. CDR3 nucleotides: TGTGCCAGCAGTTACTCAACAGGGGGCTACGAGCAGTACTTC.

This chain joins TRBV27 and TRBJ2-7; weak D call: TRBD2 (5 bases). Trimming left V 3 bases short and J 6 bases short, with 15 bases between. CDR3 length: 14 amino acids. CDR1 MNHEY and CDR2 SMNVEV come from the germline V gene (reference sequence). CDR3 nucleotides: TGTGCCAGCAGTTTTCGGAGGTTCCTACCCGAGCAGTACTTC. It is translated as CASSFRRFLPEQYF.

This sequence joins TRBV7-9 and TRBJ2-7; tentatively, D is TRBD1 (6 bases). Trimming removed 5 bases from V and 0 bases from J, with 11 bases in between. CDR1 and CDR2 (germline): SEHNR, FQNEAQ (reference sequence). The CDR3 consists of 14 residues. The CDR3 loop is CASSAPTGSYEQYF. The DNA for the CDR3 is TGTGCCAGCAGCGCCCCGACAGGCTCCTACGAGCAGTACTTC.

The gene calls are TRBV15 and TRBJ1-1, with 8 bases fitting TRBD1. The J segment lost 0 bases and the V segment lost 4 bases, leaving 10 bases of the junction unmatched. The CDR3 is made up of 17 amino acids. The germline CDR1 and CDR2 sequences are LNHNV and YYDKDF (reference sequence). DNA for the CDR3: TGTGCCACCAGCAAACCGGGACAGGAGGCTCTGAACACTGAAGCTTTCTTT. Protein product: CATSKPGQEALNTEAFF.

This clone was recorded a few times. The chain is built from TRBV6-5 and TRBJ1-2; D perhaps matches TRBD1 (5 bases). V lost 6 bases and J lost 0, with 14 bases in between. Germline V CDR1 and CDR2: MNHEY, SVGAGI. CDR3 length: 15 amino acids. For the CDR3, the DNA is TGTGCCAGCAGATCCGCAGGGATATCTAACTATGGCTACACCTTC. Encoded protein: CASRSAGISNYGYTF.

The CDR3 here is CASSIGPGQRLYEQYF. CDR3 DNA sequence: TGTGCCAGTAGTATAGGACCGGGACAGCGCTTATACGAGCAGTACTTC. The chain recombines TRBV19 with TRBJ2-7; TRBD1 matches at 7 bases. The ends lost 1 base at V and 4 bases at J; junction bases unmatched: 10. The CDR3 has 16 amino acids. Germline V gives CDR1 LNHDA, CDR2 SQIVND (reference sequence).

The chain uses TRBV2 and TRBJ1-1; unclear D gene. Trimming took off 7 bases at V and 3 bases at J, with 12 bases between the two ends. Germline loops: CDR1 SNHLY, CDR2 FYNNEI. This CDR3 region has 13 residues. As DNA, the CDR3 is TGTGCCAGCAATCCGAGGCGGGACACTGAAGCTTTCTTT. Its translation: CASNPRRDTEAFF.

The rearrangement links TRBV15 to TRBJ1-3, with D unresolved. V lost 0 bases and J 0 bases, leaving 12 bases between the germline ends. Germline loops: CDR1 LNHNV, CDR2 YYDKDF (reference sequence). The CDR3 covers 17 residues. CDR3 in amino acids: CATSRDPDWFSGNTIYF. The CDR3 DNA reads as TGTGCCACCAGCAGAGATCCGGACTGGTTCTCTGGAAACACCATATATTTT.

V usage is TRBV5-1 and J usage is TRBJ1-1, with 7 bases aligning to TRBD1. This CDR3 is built from 14 residues. The trim removed 4 bases at V and 1 base at J, leaving 4 bases unmatched. Per the germline V gene, CDR1 is SGHRS and CDR2 is YFSETQ. In DNA, the CDR3 is TGCGCCAGCAGCGACGGGACAGCGAACACTGAAGCTTTCTTT. This sequence encodes CASSDGTANTEAFF. The variable domain in full, with the rest retrieved from reference TRBV5-1 and TRBJ1-1, is KAGVTQTPRYLIKTRGQQVTLSCSPISGHRSVSWYQQTPGQGLQFLFEYFSETQRNKGNFPGRFSGRQFSNSRSEMNVSTLELGDSALYLCASSDGTANTEAFFGQGTRLTVV.

The rearrangement links TRBV5-4 to TRBJ1-2; 7 bases line up with TRBD1. Per the germline V gene, CDR1 is SGHNT and CDR2 is YYREEE (reference sequence). With 1 base clipped from V and 8 bases from J, the junction kept 11 bases outside the gene matches. This CDR3 comprises 15 residues. CDR3 sequence: CASSLSPTGDGGYTF. The CDR3 DNA follows: TGTGCCAGCAGCTTGTCCCCTACAGGGGACGGAGGCTACACCTTC.

This chain connects TRBV11-2 to TRBJ2-1; 7 bases map to TRBD2. Trimming removed 1 base from V and 4 bases from J; junction bases left unmatched: 10. Per the germline V gene, CDR1 is SGHAT and CDR2 is FQNNGV. The CDR3 has 17 residues. CDR3 coding DNA: TGTGCCAGCAGCTTAGGGGGACTATCTGGGGTATACAATGAGCAGTTCTTC. This translates into CASSLGGLSGVYNEQFF.

The rearrangement uses TRBV9 and TRBJ2-6; no definite D call. Germline V CDR1 and CDR2: SGDLS, YYNGEE. V lost 3 bases and J lost 0, with 7 bases in between. CDR3 length: 15 residues. The CDR3 coding sequence is TGTGCCAGCAGCGCACGTAGCTCTGGGGCCAACGTCCTGACTTTC. The encoded protein is CASSARSSGANVLTF.

This chain joins TRBV11-3 and TRBJ2-2, with 10 bases matching TRBD2. Germline CDR1 reads SGHNT; CDR2 reads YENEEA. The CDR3 runs 15 residues. The junction had 3 bases not matched to a gene; V was cut back by 4 bases and J by 4 bases. CDR3 amino acids: CASSSSGGGTGELFF. The CDR3 region has the DNA TGTGCCAGCAGCTCGAGCGGGGGGGGCACCGGGGAGCTGTTTTTT.

The chain employs TRBV7-9 and TRBJ2-3; 9 positions match TRBD2. The CDR3 spans 14 residues. Germline V CDR1 and CDR2: SEHNR, FQNEAQ (reference sequence). V lost 11 bases and J lost 5; bases outside the gene matches: 11. In DNA form, the CDR3 reads TGTGCCCCGCCGGGCGGGGGGGCAGGAGATACGCAGTATTTT. It specifies CAPPGGGAGDTQYF.

The chain carries TRBV6-5 and TRBJ1-5, with 9 bases fitting TRBD1. CDR3 size: 14 residues. The trim removed 10 bases at V and 1 base at J, leaving 5 bases unmatched. CDR1 and CDR2 from the germline V gene are MNHEY and SVGAGI. This CDR3 reads CAIGTGKSNQPQHF. DNA of the CDR3: TGTGCCATCGGGACAGGGAAGAGCAATCAGCCCCAGCATTTT.